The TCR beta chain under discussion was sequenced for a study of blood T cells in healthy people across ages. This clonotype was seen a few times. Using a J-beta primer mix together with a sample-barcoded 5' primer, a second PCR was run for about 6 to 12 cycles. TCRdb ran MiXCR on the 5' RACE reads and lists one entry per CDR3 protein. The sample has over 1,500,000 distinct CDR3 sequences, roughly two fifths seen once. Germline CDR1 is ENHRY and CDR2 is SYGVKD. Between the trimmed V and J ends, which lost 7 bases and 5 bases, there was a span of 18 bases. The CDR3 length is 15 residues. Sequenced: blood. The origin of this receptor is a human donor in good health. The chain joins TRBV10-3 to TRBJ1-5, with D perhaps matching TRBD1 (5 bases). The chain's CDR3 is CAINSDISGHQPQHF. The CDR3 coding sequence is TGTGCCATCAACTCGGACATTTCCGGACATCAGCCCCAGCATTTT.